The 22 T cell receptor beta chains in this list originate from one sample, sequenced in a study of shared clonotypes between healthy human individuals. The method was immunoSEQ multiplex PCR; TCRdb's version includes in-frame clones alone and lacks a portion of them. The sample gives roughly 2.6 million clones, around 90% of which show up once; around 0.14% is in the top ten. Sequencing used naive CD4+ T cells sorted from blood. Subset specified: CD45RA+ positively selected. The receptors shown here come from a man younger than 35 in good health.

The CDR3, as DNA: TGTGCCAGCAGCTTAGGGGCGGAAAAGGTGTGGACCCAGTACTTC. Translating it yields CASSLGAEKVWTQYF. V gene TRBV11-2 combines with J gene TRBJ2-5; D unresolved. The V end lost 1 base, the J end lost 7 bases, and 16 bases lay between the germline ends. The length of the CDR3 is 15 residues. Germline CDR1 SGHAT, CDR2 FQNNGV.

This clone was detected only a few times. CDR3 nucleotide sequence: TGTGCCAGCAGTTACCTCTGGGAGGAAAAACTGTTTTTT. Its translation: CASSYLWEEKLFF. The chain recombines TRBV6-5 with TRBJ1-4; D is unclear. The CDR3 length is 13 residues. Germline CDR1 MNHEY, CDR2 SVGAGI. V lost 2 bases, J lost 8 bases, and 9 bases lay in between.

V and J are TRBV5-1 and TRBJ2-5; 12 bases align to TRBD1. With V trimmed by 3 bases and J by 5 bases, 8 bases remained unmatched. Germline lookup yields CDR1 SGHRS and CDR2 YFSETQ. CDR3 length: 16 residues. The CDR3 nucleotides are TGCGCCAGCAGCTGGAGCGGGACAGGGGGCCGTGAGACCCAGTACTTC. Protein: CASSWSGTGGRETQYF. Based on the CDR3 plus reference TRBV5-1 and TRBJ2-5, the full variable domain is KAGVTQTPRYLIKTRGQQVTLSCSPISGHRSVSWYQQTPGQGLQFLFEYFSETQRNKGNFPGRFSGRQFSNSRSEMNVSTLELGDSALYLCASSWSGTGGRETQYFGPGTRLLVL.

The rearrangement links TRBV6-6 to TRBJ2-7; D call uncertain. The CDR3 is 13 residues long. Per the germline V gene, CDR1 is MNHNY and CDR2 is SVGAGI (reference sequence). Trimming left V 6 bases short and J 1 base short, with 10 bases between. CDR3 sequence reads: CASRGTSSYEQYF. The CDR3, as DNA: TGTGCCAGCAGGGGTACAAGTTCCTACGAGCAGTACTTC.

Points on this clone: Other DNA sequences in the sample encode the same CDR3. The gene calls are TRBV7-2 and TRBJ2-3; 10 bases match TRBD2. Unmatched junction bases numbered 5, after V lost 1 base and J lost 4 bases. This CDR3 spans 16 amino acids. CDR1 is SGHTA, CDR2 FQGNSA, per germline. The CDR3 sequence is CASSLGLAGVADTQYF. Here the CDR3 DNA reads TGTGCCAGCAGCTTAGGCCTAGCGGGAGTGGCAGATACGCAGTATTTT. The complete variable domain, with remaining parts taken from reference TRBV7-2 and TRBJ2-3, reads GAGVSQSPSNKVTEKGKDVELRCDPISGHTALYWYRQSLGQGLEFLIYFQGNSAPDKSGLPSDRFSAERTGGSVSTLTIQRTQQEDSAVYLCASSLGLAGVADTQYFGPGTRLTVL.

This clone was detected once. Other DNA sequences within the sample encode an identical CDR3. The CDR3 DNA is TGCGCCAGCAGCCAAGTGGGGACAGGTAACTATGGCTACACCTTC. Translation gives CASSQVGTGNYGYTF. The chain uses TRBV4-1 and TRBJ1-2; 8 nucleotides match TRBD1. Trimming at V came to 1 base and at J to 1 base, leaving 2 bases not matched to a gene. Looked up from germline, CDR1 is MGHRA and CDR2 is YSYEKL. The CDR3 length is 15 residues.

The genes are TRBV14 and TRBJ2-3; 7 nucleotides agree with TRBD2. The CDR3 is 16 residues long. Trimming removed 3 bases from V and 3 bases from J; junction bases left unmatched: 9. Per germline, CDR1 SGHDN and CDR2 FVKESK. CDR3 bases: TGTGCCAGCAGCCACCCCGCGGGAGTGGTAACAGATACGCAGTATTTT. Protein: CASSHPAGVVTDTQYF.

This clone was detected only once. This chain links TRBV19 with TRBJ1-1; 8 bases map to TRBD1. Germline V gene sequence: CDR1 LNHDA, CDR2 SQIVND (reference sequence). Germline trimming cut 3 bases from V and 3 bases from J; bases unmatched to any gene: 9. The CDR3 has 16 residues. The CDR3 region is CASSIVAGGMYTEAFF. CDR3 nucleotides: TGTGCCAGTAGTATCGTTGCAGGGGGCATGTACACTGAAGCTTTCTTT.

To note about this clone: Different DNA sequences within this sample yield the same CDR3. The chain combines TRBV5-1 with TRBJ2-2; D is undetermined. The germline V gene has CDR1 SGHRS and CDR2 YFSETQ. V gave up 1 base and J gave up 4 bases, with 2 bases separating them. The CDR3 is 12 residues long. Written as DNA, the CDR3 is TGCGCCAGCAGCTTGCCCACCGGGGAGCTGTTTTTT. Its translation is CASSLPTGELFF. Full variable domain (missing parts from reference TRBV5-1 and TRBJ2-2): KAGVTQTPRYLIKTRGQQVTLSCSPISGHRSVSWYQQTPGQGLQFLFEYFSETQRNKGNFPGRFSGRQFSNSRSEMNVSTLELGDSALYLCASSLPTGELFFGEGSRLTVL.

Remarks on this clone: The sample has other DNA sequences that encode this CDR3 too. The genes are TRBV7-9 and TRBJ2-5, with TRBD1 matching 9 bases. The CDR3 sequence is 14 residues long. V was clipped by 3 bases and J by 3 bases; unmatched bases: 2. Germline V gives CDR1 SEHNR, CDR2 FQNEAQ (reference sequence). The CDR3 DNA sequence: TGTGCCAGCAGCTTGGGACAGGGCAAAGAGACCCAGTACTTC. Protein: CASSLGQGKETQYF.

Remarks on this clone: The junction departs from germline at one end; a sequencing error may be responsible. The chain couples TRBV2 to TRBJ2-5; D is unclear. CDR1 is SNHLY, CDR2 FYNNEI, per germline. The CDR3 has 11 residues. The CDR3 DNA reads TGTGCCAGCAGTGCGCGGCCACCGTTGGACTTC. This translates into CASSARPPLDF. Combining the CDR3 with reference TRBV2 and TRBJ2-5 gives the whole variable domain EPEVTQTPSHQVTQMGQEVILRCVPISNHLYFYWYRQILGQKVEFLVSFYNNEISEKSEIFDDQFSVERPDGSNFTLKIRSTKLEDSAMYFCASSARPPLDFGPGTRLLVL.

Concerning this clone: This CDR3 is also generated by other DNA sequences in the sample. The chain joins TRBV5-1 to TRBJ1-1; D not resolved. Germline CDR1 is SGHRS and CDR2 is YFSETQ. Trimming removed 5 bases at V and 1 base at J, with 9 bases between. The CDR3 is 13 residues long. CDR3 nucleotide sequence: TGCGCCAGCAGTTTGATGACGAACACTGAAGCTTTCTTT. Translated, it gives CASSLMTNTEAFF.

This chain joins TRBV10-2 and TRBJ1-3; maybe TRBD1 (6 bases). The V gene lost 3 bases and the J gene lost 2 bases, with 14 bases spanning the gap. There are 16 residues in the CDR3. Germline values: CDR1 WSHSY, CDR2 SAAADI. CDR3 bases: TGCGCCAGCAGTGATTCAGGGGCTGTACCTGGAAACACCATATATTTT. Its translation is CASSDSGAVPGNTIYF.

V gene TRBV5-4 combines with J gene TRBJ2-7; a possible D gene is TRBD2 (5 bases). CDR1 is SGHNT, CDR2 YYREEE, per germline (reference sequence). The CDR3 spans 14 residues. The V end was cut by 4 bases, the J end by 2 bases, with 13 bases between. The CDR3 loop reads CASSPSYGTYEQYF. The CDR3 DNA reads TGTGCCAGCAGCCCTAGCTATGGGACCTACGAGCAGTACTTC.

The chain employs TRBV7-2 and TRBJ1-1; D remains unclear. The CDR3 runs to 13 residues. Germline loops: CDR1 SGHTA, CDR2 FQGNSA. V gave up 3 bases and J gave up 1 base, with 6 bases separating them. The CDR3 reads CASSFVQNTEAFF. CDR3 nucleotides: TGTGCCAGCAGCTTTGTCCAGAACACTGAAGCTTTCTTT.

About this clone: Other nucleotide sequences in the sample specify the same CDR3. The CDR3 nucleotides read TGTGCCAGCAGCTTGGGCAGGAGCTCTGGAAACACCATATATTTT. Its protein is CASSLGRSSGNTIYF. The chain recombines TRBV5-4 with TRBJ1-3, with unresolved D. Germline V lookup: CDR1 SGHNT, CDR2 YYREEE (reference sequence). V was shortened by 0 bases and J by 0 bases, with 7 bases between the two germline ends. There are 15 residues in the CDR3.

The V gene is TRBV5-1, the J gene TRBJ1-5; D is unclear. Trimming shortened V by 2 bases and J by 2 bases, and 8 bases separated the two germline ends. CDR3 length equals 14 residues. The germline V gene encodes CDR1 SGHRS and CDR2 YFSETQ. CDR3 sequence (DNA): TGCGCCAGCAGCTTTAGTGAGGGCAATCAGCCCCAGCATTTT. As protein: CASSFSEGNQPQHF. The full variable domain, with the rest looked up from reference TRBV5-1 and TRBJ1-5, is KAGVTQTPRYLIKTRGQQVTLSCSPISGHRSVSWYQQTPGQGLQFLFEYFSETQRNKGNFPGRFSGRQFSNSRSEMNVSTLELGDSALYLCASSFSEGNQPQHFGDGTRLSIL.

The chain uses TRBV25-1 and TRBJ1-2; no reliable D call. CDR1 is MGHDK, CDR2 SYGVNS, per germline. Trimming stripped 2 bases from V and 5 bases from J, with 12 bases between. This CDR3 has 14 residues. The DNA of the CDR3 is TGTGCCAGCAGTGAAGGTGGCGGTTCTTATGGCTACACCTTC. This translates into CASSEGGGSYGYTF.

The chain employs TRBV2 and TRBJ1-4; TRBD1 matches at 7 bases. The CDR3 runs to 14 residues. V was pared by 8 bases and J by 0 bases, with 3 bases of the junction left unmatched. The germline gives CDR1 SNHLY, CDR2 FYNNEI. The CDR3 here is CASGQGATNEKLFF. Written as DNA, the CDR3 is TGTGCCAGCGGTCAGGGGGCAACTAATGAAAAACTGTTTTTT.

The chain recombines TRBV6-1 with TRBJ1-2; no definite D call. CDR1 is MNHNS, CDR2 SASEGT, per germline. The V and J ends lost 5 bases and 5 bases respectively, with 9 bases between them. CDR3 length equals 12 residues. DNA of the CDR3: TGTGCCAGCAGTCCAGAGAATTATGGCTACACCTTC. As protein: CASSPENYGYTF.

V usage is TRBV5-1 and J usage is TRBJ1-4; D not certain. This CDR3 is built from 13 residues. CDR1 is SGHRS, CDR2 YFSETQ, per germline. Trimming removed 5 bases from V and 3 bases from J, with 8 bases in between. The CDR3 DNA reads TGCGCCAGCAGTGAGAGGCCTAATGAAAAACTGTTTTTT. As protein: CASSERPNEKLFF.

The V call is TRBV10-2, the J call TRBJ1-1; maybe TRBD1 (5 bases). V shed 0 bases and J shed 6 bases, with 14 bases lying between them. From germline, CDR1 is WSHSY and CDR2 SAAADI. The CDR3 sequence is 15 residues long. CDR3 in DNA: TGCGCCAGCAGTGAGTCGCCAGGGAGAACAGCTGAAGCTTTCTTT. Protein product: CASSESPGRTAEAFF.